One TCR beta chain is described in this entry. Antigen unknown. The sample belongs to a study of OX40 agonist ivuxolimab in advanced cancers. Study overall: Patients enrolled in dose escalation were diagnosed with hepatocellular carcinoma, melanoma, renal cell or head and neck cancer. Three patients had partial responses: one hepatocellular carcinoma, two cutaneous melanoma. Age averaged around 58 years (range about 20 to 79), and about 86% were male.

Regarding the study as a whole: CD4+ and CD8+ T cells in blood underwent clonal expansion by week 6 at 0.1 to 3.0 mg/kg.

This CDR3 is 18 amino acids long. The V segment lost 0 bases and the J segment 6 bases; nucleotides outside the gene matches: 13. The germline gives CDR1 SGHTA, CDR2 FQGTGA. Clones were sequenced by immunoSEQ multiplex PCR, and TCRdb holds only the in-frame ones, with some missing. The data contain more than 85,000 clones, 75% to 95% of them singletons. J is TRBJ2-2 and V is TRBV7-3; TRBD2 agrees at 7 bases. Sample: CD4+ or CD8+ T cells sorted from blood, taken in a trial of the OX40 agonist ivuxolimab. This receptor was obtained from an adult with an advanced solid tumor such as melanoma, head and neck, liver or kidney cancer. The CDR3 DNA reads as TGTGCCAGCAGCTTAACGTCCCCCCAGACTAGCAGGCCCGGGGAGCTGTTTTTT. Protein: CASSLTSPQTSRPGELFF.